These 10 T cell receptor beta chains were sequenced from one sample in a study of sequential checkpoint blockade in melanoma. Treatment meaning: randomized to nivolumab then ipilimumab (arm A) or the reverse (arm B). Produced via immunoSEQ multiplex PCR; TCRdb's table is partial and in-frame only. There are 2,000 to 2,500 clones in the sample; around 21% occur only once, and approximately 17% lies in the top ten. Source: tumor tissue (inferred from file names), taken from a patient given nivolumab and ipilimumab in sequence. The receptors come from a human donor with melanoma.

This clone was counted only a few times. The chain employs TRBV6-8 and TRBJ2-3, with 8 bases identical to TRBD2. Germline assignment: CDR1 MNHGY and CDR2 SAAAGT. The J segment lost 8 bases and the V segment lost 0 bases, leaving 19 bases of the junction unmatched. The CDR3 spans 19 residues. As DNA, the CDR3 is TGTGCCAGCAGTTACTCGCCCCCCCGAGCGGGGGCCTCCGGAGTTACGCAGTATTTT. Protein sequence: CASSYSPPRAGASGVTQYF.

This chain connects TRBV30 to TRBJ2-7; 8 bases map to TRBD1. The J segment lost 2 bases and the V segment lost 8 bases, leaving 11 bases of the junction unmatched. The germline CDR1 and CDR2 sequences are GTSNPN and SVGIG (reference sequence). This CDR3 has 14 residues. This chain's CDR3 is CAVDPPTGAYEQYF. As DNA, the CDR3 is TGTGCCGTGGACCCTCCGACAGGGGCCTACGAGCAGTACTTC.

This clone was seen more than once but under ten times. The genes are TRBV6-8 and TRBJ2-2, with 8 nucleotides matching TRBD2. Trimming took 6 bases from V and 2 from J; bases not matched to a gene: 5. The germline V gene has CDR1 MNHGY and CDR2 SAAAGT. The CDR3 is made up of 15 amino acids. CDR3 region: CASRPSGGNTGELFF. CDR3 nucleotides: TGTGCCAGCAGACCCAGCGGGGGCAACACCGGGGAGCTGTTTTTT.

The rearrangement uses TRBV6-8 and TRBJ2-5; D is unclear. There are 12 residues in the CDR3. The V end was cut by 2 bases, the J end by 6 bases, with 7 bases between. CDR1 and CDR2 (germline): MNHGY, SAAAGT. CDR3 bases: TGTGCCAGCAGTTACCCCTCGAAGACCCAGTACTTC. As protein: CASSYPSKTQYF.

Within the sample, this clone is medium-sized. This rearrangement joins TRBV6-8 to TRBJ1-5; D is undetermined. The CDR3 extends over 15 amino acids. Trimming left V 5 bases short and J 2 bases short, with 13 bases between. From germline, CDR1 is MNHGY and CDR2 SAAAGT. The chain's CDR3 is CASSVEGGGNQPQHF. As DNA, the CDR3 is TGTGCCAGCAGTGTCGAAGGCGGCGGCAATCAGCCCCAGCATTTT.

The V gene is TRBV30, the J gene TRBJ1-2; 9 bases are a match to TRBD1. Germline CDR1 is GTSNPN and CDR2 is SVGIG (reference sequence). This CDR3 is 14 amino acids long. V lost 5 bases to trimming and J lost 6 bases; unmatched junction nucleotides: 10. In nucleotides, the CDR3 is TGTGCCTGGGGGGGGCTAGGGACAGGGAATGGCTACACCTTC. It encodes CAWGGLGTGNGYTF.

V gene TRBV19 combines with J gene TRBJ1-1; no clear D. The germline gives CDR1 LNHDA, CDR2 SQIVND (reference sequence). The V end was cut by 5 bases, the J end by 1 base, with 14 bases between. CDR3 size: 15 residues. Here the CDR3 DNA reads TGTGCCAGTAGTGCCCCCCGTGGAGGGAACACTGAAGCTTTCTTT. Translating gives CASSAPRGGNTEAFF.

This clone was recorded many times. The V and J genes are TRBV11-3 and TRBJ2-7, with D perhaps matching TRBD2 (6 bases). The CDR3 is 15 amino acids. Germline loops: CDR1 SGHNT, CDR2 YENEEA. V lost 5 bases to trimming and J lost 4 bases, with 18 bases between them. DNA for the CDR3: TGTGCCAGCAGCCCCCACTTGACCCGGGGGTACGAGCAGTACTTC. Its translation: CASSPHLTRGYEQYF.

The chain employs TRBV14 and TRBJ2-1, with TRBD2 matching over 7 bases. The CDR3 is made up of 17 amino acids. Losses at the gene ends were 0 bases for V and 7 bases for J; bases not matched to a gene: 12. Germline V lookup: CDR1 SGHDN, CDR2 FVKESK. The CDR3: CASSQDLGEGLGNEQFF. In DNA form, the CDR3 reads TGTGCCAGCAGCCAAGATCTGGGGGAGGGTTTAGGAAATGAGCAGTTCTTC.

This clone is medium-sized in the sample. This sequence joins TRBV11-3 and TRBJ2-5; 7 bases match TRBD2. Germline CDR1 and CDR2: SGHNT and YENEEA. The CDR3 consists of 14 residues. V lost 5 bases to trimming and J lost 2 bases; unmatched junction nucleotides: 5. CDR3 sequence (DNA): TGTGCCAGCAGCCCCTCTAGCGGACAAGAGACCCAGTACTTC. It encodes CASSPSSGQETQYF.